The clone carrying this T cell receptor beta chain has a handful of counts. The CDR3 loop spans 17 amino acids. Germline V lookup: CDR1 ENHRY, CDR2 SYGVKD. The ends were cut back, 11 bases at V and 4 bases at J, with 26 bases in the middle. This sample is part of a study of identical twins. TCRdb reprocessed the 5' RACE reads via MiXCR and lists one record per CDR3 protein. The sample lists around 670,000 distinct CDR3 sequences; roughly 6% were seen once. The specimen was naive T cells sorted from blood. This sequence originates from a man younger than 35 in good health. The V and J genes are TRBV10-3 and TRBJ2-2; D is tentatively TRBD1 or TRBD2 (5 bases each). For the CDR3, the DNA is TGTGCCGGTCGGGGCCGTTTTGGTCGGACGGCCACCGGGGAGCTGTTTTTT. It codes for CAGRGRFGRTATGELFF.